The subject of this entry is one TCR beta chain. The target antigen is unknown. The entry originates in a study of T-cell memory formation after mild COVID-19. TCRdb re-called the 5' RACE reads through MiXCR, storing one row per CDR3 protein. The profile shows over 150,000 distinct CDR3 sequences, around 18% of them singletons. Study-wide results and limits: Certain responding clones were present in pre-infection memory, suggesting participation of cross-reactive memory. CD4+ bias marked clones expanding day 15 to 37, unlike balanced contracting clones.

Germline CDR1 and CDR2: KGHSH and LQKENI. The germline V and J ends were trimmed by 3 bases and 4 bases, with 12 bases remaining between them. CDR3 length: 14 residues. The V call is TRBV18, the J call TRBJ1-1; D might be TRBD1 (5 bases). Material for sequencing was PBMCs or a T cell subset sorted from them (not recorded which). The receptor was isolated from a man younger than 30 who had mild COVID-19 (a few samples of this study predate the infection). Cell type and time point are not known. The CDR3 DNA follows: TGTGCCAGCTCACCCCAGGGAACGGGCACTGAAGCTTTCTTT. Protein product: CASSPQGTGTEAFF.